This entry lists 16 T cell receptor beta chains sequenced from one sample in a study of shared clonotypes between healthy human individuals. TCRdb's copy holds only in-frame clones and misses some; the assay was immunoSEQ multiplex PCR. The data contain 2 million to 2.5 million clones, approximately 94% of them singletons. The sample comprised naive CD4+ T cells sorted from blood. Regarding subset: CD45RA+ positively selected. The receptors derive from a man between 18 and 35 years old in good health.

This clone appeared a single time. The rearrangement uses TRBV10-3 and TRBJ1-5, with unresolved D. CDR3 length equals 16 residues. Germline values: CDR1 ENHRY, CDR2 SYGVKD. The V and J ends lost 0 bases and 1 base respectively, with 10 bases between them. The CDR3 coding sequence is TGTGCCATCAGTGAGTCGAGTGGGAGCAGCAATCAGCCCCAGCATTTT. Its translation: CAISESSGSSNQPQHF.

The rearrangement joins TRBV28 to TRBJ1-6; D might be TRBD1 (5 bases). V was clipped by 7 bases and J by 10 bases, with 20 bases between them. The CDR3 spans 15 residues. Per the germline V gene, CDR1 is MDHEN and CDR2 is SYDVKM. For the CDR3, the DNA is TGTGCCAGCATATCCGGGGGATGGATTGGATCACCCCTCCACTTT. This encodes CASISGGWIGSPLHF.

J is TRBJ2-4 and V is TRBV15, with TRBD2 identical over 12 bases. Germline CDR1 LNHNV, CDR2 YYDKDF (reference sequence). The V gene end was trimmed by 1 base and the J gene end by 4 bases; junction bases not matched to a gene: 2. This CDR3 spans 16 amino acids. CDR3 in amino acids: CATSRGLAGDKNIQYF. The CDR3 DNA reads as TGTGCCACCAGCAGAGGACTAGCGGGAGATAAAAACATTCAGTACTTC.

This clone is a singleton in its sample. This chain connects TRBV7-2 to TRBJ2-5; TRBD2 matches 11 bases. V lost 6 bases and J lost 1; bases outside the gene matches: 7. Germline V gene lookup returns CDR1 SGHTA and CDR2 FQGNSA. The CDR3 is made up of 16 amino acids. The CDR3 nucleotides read TGTGCCAGCAGGGAAACTAGCGGGGGAGTCCAAGAGACCCAGTACTTC. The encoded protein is CASRETSGGVQETQYF.

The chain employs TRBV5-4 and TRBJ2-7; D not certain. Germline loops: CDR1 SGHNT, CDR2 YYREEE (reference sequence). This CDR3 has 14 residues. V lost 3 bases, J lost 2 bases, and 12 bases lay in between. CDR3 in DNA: TGTGCCAGCAGCTCCTCTAGTTACCCCTACGAGCAGTACTTC. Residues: CASSSSSYPYEQYF.

CDR3 nucleotide sequence: TGTGCCTGGAGTGGACTAGCGTCAGATACGCAGTATTTT. This gives the protein CAWSGLASDTQYF. This chain uses TRBV30 with TRBJ2-3; 8 bases are a match to TRBD2. From germline, CDR1 is GTSNPN and CDR2 SVGIG (reference sequence). V lost 1 base and J lost 4; bases outside the gene matches: 1. This CDR3 comprises 13 residues.

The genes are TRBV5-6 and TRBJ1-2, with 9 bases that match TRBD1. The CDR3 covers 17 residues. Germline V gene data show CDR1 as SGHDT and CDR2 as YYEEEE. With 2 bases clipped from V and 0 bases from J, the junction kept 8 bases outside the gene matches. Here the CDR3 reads CASSLRQGEWANYGYTF. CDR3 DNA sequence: TGTGCCAGCAGCTTAAGACAGGGGGAATGGGCTAACTATGGCTACACCTTC.

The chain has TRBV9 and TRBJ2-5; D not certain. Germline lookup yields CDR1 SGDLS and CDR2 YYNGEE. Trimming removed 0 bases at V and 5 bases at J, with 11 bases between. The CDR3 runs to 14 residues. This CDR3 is CASSVEVGTETQYF. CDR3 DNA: TGTGCCAGCAGCGTAGAGGTGGGCACGGAGACCCAGTACTTC. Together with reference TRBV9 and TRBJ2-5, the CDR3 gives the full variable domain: DSGVTQTPKHLITATGQRVTLRCSPRSGDLSVYWYQQSLDQGLQFLIQYYNGEERAKGNILERFSAQQFPDLHSELNLSSLELGDSALYFCASSVEVGTETQYFGPGTRLLVL.

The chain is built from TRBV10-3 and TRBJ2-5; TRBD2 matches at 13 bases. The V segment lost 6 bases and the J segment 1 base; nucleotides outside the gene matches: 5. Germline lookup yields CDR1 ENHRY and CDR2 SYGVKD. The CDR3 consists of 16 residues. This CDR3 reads CAISSGTSGVQETQYF. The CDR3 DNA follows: TGTGCCATCAGCTCCGGGACTAGCGGGGTCCAAGAGACCCAGTACTTC.

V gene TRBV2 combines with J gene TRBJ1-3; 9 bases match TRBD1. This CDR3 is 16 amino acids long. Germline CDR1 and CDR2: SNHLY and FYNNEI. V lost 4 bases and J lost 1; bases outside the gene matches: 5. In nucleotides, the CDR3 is TGTGCCAGCAGTGTTTTACAGGGGGCTTCTGGAAACACCATATATTTT. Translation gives CASSVLQGASGNTIYF.

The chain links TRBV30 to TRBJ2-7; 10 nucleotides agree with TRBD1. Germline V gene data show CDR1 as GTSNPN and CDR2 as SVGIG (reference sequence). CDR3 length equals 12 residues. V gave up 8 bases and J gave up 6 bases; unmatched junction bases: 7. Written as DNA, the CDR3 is TGTGCCCGGGGACAGGGGAGCGGCGAGCAGTACTTC. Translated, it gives CARGQGSGEQYF.

CDR3 DNA: TGCGCCAGCAGGTCTTTCTGGGGGCCTCCTTTCTACGAGCAGTACTTC. Translating gives CASRSFWGPPFYEQYF. The rearrangement joins TRBV10-1 to TRBJ2-7; a weak D match, TRBD1 (6 bases). Deletions cut 6 bases from V and 3 bases from J, with 21 bases between. Germline CDR1 and CDR2: WNHNN and SYGVQD (reference sequence). CDR3 length equals 16 residues.

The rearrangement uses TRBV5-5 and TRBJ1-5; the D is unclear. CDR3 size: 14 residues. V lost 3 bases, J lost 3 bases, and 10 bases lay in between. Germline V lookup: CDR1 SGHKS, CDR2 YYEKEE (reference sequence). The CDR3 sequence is CASSSSGSNQPQHF. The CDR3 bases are TGTGCCAGCAGCTCGTCGGGCTCCAATCAGCCCCAGCATTTT.

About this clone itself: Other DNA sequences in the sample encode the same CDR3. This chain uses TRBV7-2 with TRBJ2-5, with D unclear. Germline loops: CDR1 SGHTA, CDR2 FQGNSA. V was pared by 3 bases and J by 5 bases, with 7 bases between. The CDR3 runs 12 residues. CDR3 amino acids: CASSLDRETQYF. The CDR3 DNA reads TGTGCCAGCAGCTTGGATCGGGAGACCCAGTACTTC.

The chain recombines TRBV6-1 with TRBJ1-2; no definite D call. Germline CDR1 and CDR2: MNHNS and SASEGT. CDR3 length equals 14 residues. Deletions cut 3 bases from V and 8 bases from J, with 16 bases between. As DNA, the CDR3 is TGTGCCAGCAGTGACGTATTCCTCTTGGGAGGCTACACCTTC. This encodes CASSDVFLLGGYTF.

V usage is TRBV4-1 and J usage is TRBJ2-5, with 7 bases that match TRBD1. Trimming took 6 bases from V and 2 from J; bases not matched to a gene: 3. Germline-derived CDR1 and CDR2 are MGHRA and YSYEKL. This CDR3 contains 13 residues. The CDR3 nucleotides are TGCGCCAGCAGACAGACAGGGCAAGAGACCCAGTACTTC. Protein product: CASRQTGQETQYF.